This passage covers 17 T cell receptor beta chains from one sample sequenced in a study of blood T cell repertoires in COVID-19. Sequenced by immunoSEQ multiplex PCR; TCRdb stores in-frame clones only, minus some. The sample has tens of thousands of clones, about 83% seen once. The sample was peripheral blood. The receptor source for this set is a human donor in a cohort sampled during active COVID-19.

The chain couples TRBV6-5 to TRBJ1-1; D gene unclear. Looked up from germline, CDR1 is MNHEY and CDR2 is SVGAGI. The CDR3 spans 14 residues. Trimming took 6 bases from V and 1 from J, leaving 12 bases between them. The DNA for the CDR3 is TGTGCCAGCAGCCCACCCCTCGGGAACACTGAAGCTTTCTTT. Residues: CASSPPLGNTEAFF.

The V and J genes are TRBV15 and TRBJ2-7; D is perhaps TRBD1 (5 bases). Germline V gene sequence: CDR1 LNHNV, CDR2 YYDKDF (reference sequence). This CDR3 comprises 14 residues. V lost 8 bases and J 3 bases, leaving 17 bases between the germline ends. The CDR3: CATATGSSLYEQYF. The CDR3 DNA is TGTGCCACCGCTACAGGTTCCAGTCTCTACGAGCAGTACTTC. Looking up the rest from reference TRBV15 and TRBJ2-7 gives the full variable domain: DAMVIQNPRYQVTQFGKPVTLSCSQTLNHNVMYWYQQKSSQAPKLLFHYYDKDFNNEADTPDNFQSRRPNTSFCFLDIRSPGLGDTAMYLCATATGSSLYEQYFGPGTRLTVT.

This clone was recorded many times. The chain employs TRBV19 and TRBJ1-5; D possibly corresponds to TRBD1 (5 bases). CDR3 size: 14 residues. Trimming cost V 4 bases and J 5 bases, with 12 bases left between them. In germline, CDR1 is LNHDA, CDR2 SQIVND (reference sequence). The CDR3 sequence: CASSRKGAYQPQHF. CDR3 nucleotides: TGTGCCAGTAGTAGAAAAGGGGCTTATCAGCCCCAGCATTTT.

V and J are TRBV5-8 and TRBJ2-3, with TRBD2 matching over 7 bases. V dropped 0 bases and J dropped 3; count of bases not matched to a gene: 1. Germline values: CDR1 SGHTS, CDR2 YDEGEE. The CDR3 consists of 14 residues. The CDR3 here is CASSLGGGTDTQYF. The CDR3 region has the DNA TGTGCCAGCAGCTTGGGGGGGGGAACAGATACGCAGTATTTT.

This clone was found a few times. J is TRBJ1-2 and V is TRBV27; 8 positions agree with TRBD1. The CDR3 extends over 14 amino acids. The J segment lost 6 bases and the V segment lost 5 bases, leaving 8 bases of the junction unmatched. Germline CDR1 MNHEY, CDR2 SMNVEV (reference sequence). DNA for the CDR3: TGTGCCAGCAGTCGTCCAGGGGGCGGCGATGGCTACACCTTC. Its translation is CASSRPGGGDGYTF.

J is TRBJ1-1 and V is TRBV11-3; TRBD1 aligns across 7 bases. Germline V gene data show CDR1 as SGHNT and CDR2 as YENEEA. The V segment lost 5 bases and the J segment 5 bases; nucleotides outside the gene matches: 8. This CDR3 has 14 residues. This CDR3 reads CASSPRQGGTEAFF. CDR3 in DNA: TGTGCCAGCAGCCCTCGACAGGGAGGAACTGAAGCTTTCTTT. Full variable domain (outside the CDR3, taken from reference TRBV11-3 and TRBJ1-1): EAGVVQSPRYKIIEKKQPVAFWCNPISGHNTLYWYLQNLGQGPELLIRYENEEAVDDSQLPKDRFSAERLKGVDSTLKIQPAELGDSAVYLCASSPRQGGTEAFFGQGTRLTVV.

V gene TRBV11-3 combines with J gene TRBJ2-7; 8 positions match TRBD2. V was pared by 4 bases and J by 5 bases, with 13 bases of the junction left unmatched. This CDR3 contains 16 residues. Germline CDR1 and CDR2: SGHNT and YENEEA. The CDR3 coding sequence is TGTGCCAGCAGCTCCGATATTGCGGGAGGTGACGACGAGCAGTACTTC. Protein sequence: CASSSDIAGGDDEQYF.

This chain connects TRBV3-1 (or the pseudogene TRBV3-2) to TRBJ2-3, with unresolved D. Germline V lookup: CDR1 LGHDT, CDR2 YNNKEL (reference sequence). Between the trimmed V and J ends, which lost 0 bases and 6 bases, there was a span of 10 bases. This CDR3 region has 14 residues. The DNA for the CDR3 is TGTGCCAGCAGCCAAGATCAGGTGGCGGATACGCAGTATTTT. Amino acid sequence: CASSQDQVADTQYF.

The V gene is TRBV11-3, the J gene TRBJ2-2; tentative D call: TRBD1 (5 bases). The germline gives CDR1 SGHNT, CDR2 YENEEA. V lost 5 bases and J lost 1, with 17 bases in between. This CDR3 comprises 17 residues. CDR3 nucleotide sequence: TGTGCCAGCAGCCCCACCCAGGGAAGAGGGAACACCGGGGAGCTGTTTTTT. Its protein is CASSPTQGRGNTGELFF.

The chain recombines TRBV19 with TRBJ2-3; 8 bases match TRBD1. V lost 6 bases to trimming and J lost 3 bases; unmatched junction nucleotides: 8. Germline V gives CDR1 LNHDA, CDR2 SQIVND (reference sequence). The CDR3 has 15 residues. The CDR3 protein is CASSQRTGRTDTQYF. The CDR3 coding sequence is TGTGCCAGTAGCCAGCGGACAGGGAGAACAGATACGCAGTATTTT.

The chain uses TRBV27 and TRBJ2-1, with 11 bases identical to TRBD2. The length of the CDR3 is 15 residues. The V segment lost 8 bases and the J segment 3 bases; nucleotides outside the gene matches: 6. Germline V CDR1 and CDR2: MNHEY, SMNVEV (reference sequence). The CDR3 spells CASATGTSGYNEQFF. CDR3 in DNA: TGTGCCAGCGCCACCGGGACTAGCGGCTACAATGAGCAGTTCTTC.

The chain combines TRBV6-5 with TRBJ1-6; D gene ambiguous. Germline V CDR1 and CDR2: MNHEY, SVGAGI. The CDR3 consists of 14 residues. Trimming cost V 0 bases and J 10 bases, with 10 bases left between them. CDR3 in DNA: TGTGCCAGCAGTTACTCACTGGAGCAATCACCCCTCCACTTT. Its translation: CASSYSLEQSPLHF.

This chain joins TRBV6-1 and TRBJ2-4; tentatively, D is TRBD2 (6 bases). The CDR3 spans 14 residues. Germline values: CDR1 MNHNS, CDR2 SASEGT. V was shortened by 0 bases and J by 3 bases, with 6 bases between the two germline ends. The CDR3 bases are TGTGCCAGCAGTGAAGCGGGAGGCAAAAACATTCAGTACTTC. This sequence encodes CASSEAGGKNIQYF.

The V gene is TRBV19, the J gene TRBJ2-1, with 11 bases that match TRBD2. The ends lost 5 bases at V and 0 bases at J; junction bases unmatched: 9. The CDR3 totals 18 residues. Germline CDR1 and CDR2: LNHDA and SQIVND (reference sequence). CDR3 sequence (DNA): TGTGCCAGTAGTCCCTGGACTAGCGGGCCCAGCTCCTACAATGAGCAGTTCTTC. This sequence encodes CASSPWTSGPSSYNEQFF.

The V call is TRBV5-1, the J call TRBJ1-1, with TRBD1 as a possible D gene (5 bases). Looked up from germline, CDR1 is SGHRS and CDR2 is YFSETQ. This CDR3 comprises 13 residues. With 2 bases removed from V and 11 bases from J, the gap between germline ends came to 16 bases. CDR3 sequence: CASSFGGGLGAFF. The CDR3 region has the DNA TGCGCCAGCAGCTTTGGGGGAGGATTAGGGGCTTTCTTT.

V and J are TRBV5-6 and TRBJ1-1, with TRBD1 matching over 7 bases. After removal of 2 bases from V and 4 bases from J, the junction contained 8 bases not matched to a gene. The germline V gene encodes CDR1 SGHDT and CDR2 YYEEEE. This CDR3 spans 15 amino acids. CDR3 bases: TGTGCCAGCAGCTTCCCCGGAGGGGGCAGCACTGAAGCTTTCTTT. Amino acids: CASSFPGGGSTEAFF.

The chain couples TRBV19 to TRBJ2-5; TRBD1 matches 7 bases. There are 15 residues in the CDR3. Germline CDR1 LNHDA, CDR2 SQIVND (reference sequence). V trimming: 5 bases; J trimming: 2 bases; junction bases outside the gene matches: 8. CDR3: CASSSGQQQQETQYF. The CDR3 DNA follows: TGTGCCAGTAGTTCGGGACAGCAGCAACAAGAGACCCAGTACTTC.